The source of this T cell receptor (beta chain) is a study of beta chain features in type 1 diabetes. Study results and limitations: Shorter TCRB CDR3s, moderately but significantly so, marked every one of the four CD4+ subsets in Type 1 diabetes patients.

TCRB transcripts that were expressed got sequenced, as all of the isolated RNA had been reverse transcribed. This table comes from immunoSEQ multiplex PCR, and its TCRdb copy is limited to in-frame clones, with some not included. This table holds about 340,000 clones, roughly 8% found once. The CDR3 contains 14 residues. V was shortened by 0 bases and J by 1 base, with 7 bases between the two germline ends. The germline V gene has CDR1 SGDLS and CDR2 YYNGEE. Details on this clone: Its antigen is unknown.

This clonotype originated in a woman aged 18 to 35 in good health. This chain uses TRBV9 with TRBJ2-5, with D unresolved. Sequencing was done on a sample of central memory CD4+ T cells from blood. The CDR3 is CASSVGQIQETQYF. The CDR3 DNA reads TGTGCCAGCAGCGTAGGCCAGATCCAAGAGACCCAGTACTTC.